This passage covers 9 T cell receptor beta chains from one sample sequenced in a study of blood T cell repertoires in COVID-19. Only in-frame clones appear in the TCRdb table, and some are missing; sequencing was by immunoSEQ multiplex PCR. The table records around 170,000 clones, about 86% of them present only once. Material: peripheral blood. The receptors originated from a man aged 25 to 40 with active or convalescent COVID-19.

The chain carries TRBV19 and TRBJ1-5; 9 bases fit TRBD1. The CDR3 spans 16 residues. V lost 4 bases to trimming and J lost 2 bases; unmatched junction nucleotides: 6. The V gene's germline CDR1 is LNHDA and CDR2 SQIVND (reference sequence). CDR3: CASSTPGTGRNQPQHF. CDR3 DNA: TGTGCCAGTAGTACCCCCGGGACAGGGCGCAATCAGCCCCAGCATTTT. The full variable domain, completed using reference TRBV19 and TRBJ1-5, is DGGITQSPKYLFRKEGQNVTLSCEQNLNHDAMYWYRQDPGQGLRLIYYSQIVNDFQKGDIAEGYSVSREKKESFPLTVTSAQKNPTAFYLCASSTPGTGRNQPQHFGDGTRLSIL.

This chain joins TRBV19 and TRBJ1-4; D is perhaps TRBD1 (6 bases). CDR1 is LNHDA, CDR2 SQIVND, per germline (reference sequence). The CDR3 is 17 amino acids. Trimming pared 5 bases from V and 0 bases from J, leaving 16 bases between. The CDR3 region is CASSSKRQAATNEKLFF. In nucleotides, the CDR3 is TGTGCCAGTAGTTCGAAACGACAGGCCGCAACTAATGAAAAACTGTTTTTT.

This sequence joins TRBV15 and TRBJ2-7; TRBD1 matches at 7 bases. Per the germline V gene, CDR1 is LNHNV and CDR2 is YYDKDF (reference sequence). J was trimmed by 2 bases and V by 3 bases; bases with no gene match: 7. The length of the CDR3 is 15 residues. The CDR3, as DNA: TGTGCCACCAGCAGGGGGCGGACAGGAACCTACGAGCAGTACTTC. Amino acids: CATSRGRTGTYEQYF.

The chain links TRBV24-1 to TRBJ1-5; D remains unclear. The CDR3 is made up of 13 amino acids. Between the trimmed V and J ends, which lost 6 bases and 3 bases, there was a span of 8 bases. Germline V gene data show CDR1 as KGHDR and CDR2 as SFDVKD. CDR3 coding DNA: TGTGCCACCAGTTTCGGAGACAATCAGCCCCAGCATTTT. This codes for CATSFGDNQPQHF.

In its sample, this clone was seen once. The chain employs TRBV15 and TRBJ2-2; 8 nucleotides match TRBD1. There are 15 residues in the CDR3. Per the germline V gene, CDR1 is LNHNV and CDR2 is YYDKDF (reference sequence). V was pared by 3 bases and J by 6 bases, with 6 bases of the junction left unmatched. The CDR3 DNA reads TGTGCCACCAGCAGTGACAGGGGAATAGCCGGGGAGCTGTTTTTT. Protein product: CATSSDRGIAGELFF.

The chain combines TRBV6-5 with TRBJ2-7; 7 bases are a match to TRBD2. Unmatched junction bases numbered 5, after V lost 0 bases and J lost 3 bases. Germline lookup yields CDR1 MNHEY and CDR2 SVGAGI. The CDR3 runs to 15 residues. Written as DNA, the CDR3 is TGTGCCAGCAGTTACTCCTCTAGCGGCCACTACGAGCAGTACTTC. Its translation: CASSYSSSGHYEQYF.

The chain is built from TRBV6-5 and TRBJ1-1, with 7 bases fitting TRBD1. This CDR3 has 14 residues. V lost 6 bases to trimming and J lost 2 bases; unmatched junction nucleotides: 6. Germline lookup yields CDR1 MNHEY and CDR2 SVGAGI. CDR3 sequence reads: CASRDRAGNTEAFF. The CDR3 DNA reads TGTGCCAGCAGAGACAGGGCGGGAAACACTGAAGCTTTCTTT.

This clone was observed a few times. J is TRBJ1-1 and V is TRBV7-2; no clear D. This CDR3 spans 14 amino acids. Per the germline V gene, CDR1 is SGHTA and CDR2 is FQGNSA. V was cut by 4 bases and J by 1 base, with 10 bases left in between. In DNA form, the CDR3 reads TGTGCCAGCAGCTCCAGGCAGACGAACACTGAAGCTTTCTTT. This codes for CASSSRQTNTEAFF.

This clone was seen a few times. This chain links TRBV30 with TRBJ1-4, with 7 bases lining up with TRBD1. V was pared by 0 bases and J by 3 bases, with 4 bases of the junction left unmatched. The CDR3 loop spans 15 amino acids. Germline CDR1 is GTSNPN and CDR2 is SVGIG (reference sequence). CDR3: CAWSVRGQPNEKLFF. CDR3 nucleotide sequence: TGTGCCTGGAGTGTCCGGGGACAGCCTAATGAAAAACTGTTTTTT. Using reference TRBV30 and TRBJ1-4 for the parts outside the CDR3, the full variable domain is SQTIHQWPATLVQPVGSPLSLECTVEGTSNPNLYWYRQAAGRGLQLLFYSVGIGQISSEVPQNLSASRPQDRQFILSSKKLLLSDSGFYLCAWSVRGQPNEKLFFGSGTQLSVL.